The next 26 T cell receptor beta chains were all read from a single sample in a study of response to subunit inactivated influenza vaccine. TCRdb ran MiXCR on the RT-PCR reads and lists one entry per CDR3 protein. The table records 700,000 to 800,000 distinct CDR3 sequences, roughly 18% of them present only once. The source material was PBMCs from blood, sampled roughly 5 days after vaccination. Receptor source: a man aged 50-59 years who received an inactivated influenza vaccine.

This clonotype has just a few counts. The rearrangement links TRBV12-3 or TRBV12-4 to TRBJ2-1, with D maybe TRBD2 (6 bases). Trimming removed 6 bases at V and 6 bases at J, with 15 bases between. CDR3 length: 14 amino acids. The CDR3 nucleotides are TGTGCCAGCAGCACCCGGGGGTACGGCAATGAGCAGTTCTTC. Residues: CASSTRGYGNEQFF.

This clonotype appeared a few times. The chain couples TRBV24-1 to TRBJ2-5; 10 bases line up with TRBD2. V was pared by 4 bases and J by 0 bases, with 4 bases of the junction left unmatched. CDR1 and CDR2 from the germline V gene are KGHDR and SFDVKD. There are 16 residues in the CDR3. This chain's CDR3 is CATSEASGGYQETQYF. In DNA, the CDR3 is TGTGCCACCAGTGAAGCTAGCGGGGGTTACCAAGAGACCCAGTACTTC.

There are many counts of this clonotype. The CDR3 loop reads CATGDPTFAGAHSGNTIYF. CDR3 nucleotide sequence: TGTGCCACCGGAGATCCGACGTTCGCAGGGGCCCACTCTGGAAACACCATATATTTT. This chain connects TRBV10-3 to TRBJ1-3; D possibly corresponds to TRBD1 (6 bases). V was pared by 10 bases and J by 0 bases, with 28 bases between. Germline assignment: CDR1 ENHRY and CDR2 SYGVKD. This CDR3 is 19 amino acids long.

A remark on this clonotype: Given a much more abundant clone one base away, this may be a read error. The chain combines TRBV6-5 with TRBJ1-2, with D possibly matching TRBD1 (5 bases). The CDR3 is 14 amino acids. Germline V gene data show CDR1 as MNHEY and CDR2 as SVGAGI. The CDR3 protein is CASSYGAANSGYTF. The CDR3 DNA sequence: TGTGCCAGCAGTTACGGGGCTGCTAACTCTGGCTACACCTTC.

Only a few counts were recorded for this clonotype. V gene TRBV5-1 combines with J gene TRBJ2-1; TRBD2 matches 13 bases. J gave up 4 bases and V 1 base, and 8 bases lay outside the gene matches. Looked up from germline, CDR1 is SGHRS and CDR2 is YFSETQ. The CDR3 sequence is 18 residues long. The CDR3 sequence: CASSLRGLAGIGYNEQFF. In DNA form, the CDR3 reads TGCGCCAGCAGCTTGCGGGGACTAGCGGGAATTGGGTACAATGAGCAGTTCTTC.

This clonotype has just a few counts. V gene TRBV14 combines with J gene TRBJ2-5; D assignment may be TRBD1 or TRBD2 (5 bases each). The V gene's germline CDR1 is SGHDN and CDR2 FVKESK. The V gene lost 3 bases and the J gene lost 6 bases, with 14 bases spanning the gap. The CDR3 length is 14 residues. CDR3 coding DNA: TGTGCCAGCAGCCAGGGGACCTTCCGTCAGACCCAGTACTTC. Translation: CASSQGTFRQTQYF.

The gene calls are TRBV20-1 and TRBJ2-7; D not resolved. Germline CDR1 and CDR2: DFQATT and SNEGSKA (reference sequence). Trimming removed 5 bases from V and 3 bases from J, with 17 bases in between. This CDR3 contains 14 residues. The CDR3 DNA is TGCAGTGCTCGACCCCCTCAGGCCGTCTACGAGCAGTACTTC. This translates into CSARPPQAVYEQYF.

This chain connects TRBV6-1 to TRBJ2-4, with D perhaps matching TRBD1 or TRBD2 (6 bases each). Trimming removed 7 bases at V and 0 bases at J, with 13 bases between. Germline CDR1 is MNHNS and CDR2 is SASEGT. CDR3 size: 15 residues. CDR3 in amino acids: CASNEGGLAKNIQYF. The CDR3 DNA follows: TGTGCCAGCAACGAAGGGGGGCTAGCCAAAAACATTCAGTACTTC.

This clonotype was seen more than once but under ten times. V gene TRBV29-1 combines with J gene TRBJ1-1; no reliable D call. The CDR3 runs 15 residues. V was clipped by 7 bases and J by 1 base, with 19 bases between them. Germline V gene lookup returns CDR1 SQVTM and CDR2 ANQGSEA. CDR3 residues: CSAQPGSGWNTEAFF. CDR3 bases: TGCAGCGCACAACCGGGCTCCGGGTGGAACACTGAAGCTTTCTTT.

V is TRBV20-1 and J is TRBJ1-3; D is ambiguous. Per germline, CDR1 DFQATT and CDR2 SNEGSKA (reference sequence). Trimming shortened V by 5 bases and J by 0 bases, and 5 bases separated the two germline ends. The CDR3 spans 12 residues. The CDR3 is CSAFNSGNTIYF. In nucleotides, the CDR3 is TGCAGTGCTTTCAACTCTGGAAACACCATATATTTT.

This clonotype came up many times. This sequence joins TRBV7-2 and TRBJ2-3, with TRBD2 matching over 15 bases. Germline V gene sequence: CDR1 SGHTA, CDR2 FQGNSA. The V gene end was trimmed by 5 bases and the J gene end by 5 bases; junction bases not matched to a gene: 5. The CDR3 sequence is 16 residues long. The CDR3 region is CASSPGLAGGQDTQYF. Written as DNA, the CDR3 is TGTGCCAGCAGCCCCGGACTAGCGGGGGGGCAAGATACGCAGTATTTT.

The chain has TRBV6-2 or TRBV6-3 and TRBJ1-1; no clear D gene. The V end was cut by 3 bases, the J end by 0 bases, with 14 bases between. Per germline, CDR1 MNHEY and CDR2 SVGEGT. The CDR3 extends over 16 amino acids. The chain's CDR3 is CASSYPVTRMNTEAFF. CDR3 DNA sequence: TGTGCCAGCAGTTATCCCGTGACAAGAATGAACACTGAAGCTTTCTTT.

The chain uses TRBV7-8 and TRBJ2-3; 12 bases fit TRBD2. The germline gives CDR1 SGHVS, CDR2 FQNEAQ. The CDR3 covers 16 residues. V was clipped by 4 bases and J by 5 bases; unmatched bases: 7. CDR3 DNA sequence: TGTGCCAGCAGCTCCAGACTAGCGGGAGCGGGAGATACGCAGTATTTT. Its translation: CASSSRLAGAGDTQYF.

This clonotype was detected a few times. One end of the junction fails to match germline, which may point to a read error. The chain recombines TRBV5-6 with TRBJ2-3, with 9 positions matching TRBD2. Germline-derived CDR1 and CDR2 are SGHDT and YYEEEE. This CDR3 spans 14 amino acids. CDR3 loop: CASSPGTSRDTQYF. CDR3 DNA: TGTGCCAGCAGCCCGGGGACTAGCAGAGATACGCAGTATTTT.

This clonotype was seen a few times. This rearrangement joins TRBV3-1 to TRBJ2-3; no definite D call. V lost 3 bases, J lost 6 bases, and 10 bases lay in between. The germline gives CDR1 LGHDT, CDR2 YNNKEL (reference sequence). This CDR3 region has 13 residues. The CDR3 coding sequence is TGTGCCAGCAGCCACGCGAGTCTGGATACGCAGTATTTT. Residues: CASSHASLDTQYF.

This clonotype was counted only a few times. The DNA of the CDR3 is TGTGCCAGCAGTGAACAGTCAGTTCAAGAGACCCAGTACTTC. This sequence encodes CASSEQSVQETQYF. The chain recombines TRBV25-1 with TRBJ2-5, with D hard to call. The length of the CDR3 is 14 residues. Germline CDR1 and CDR2: MGHDK and SYGVNS. V dropped 2 bases and J dropped 2 bases, with 9 bases sitting between them.

This clonotype was found many times. The CDR3 loop reads CSVGLWEGPFGEQFF. In DNA, the CDR3 is TGCAGCGTTGGCCTCTGGGAGGGCCCTTTTGGTGAGCAGTTCTTC. The V gene is TRBV29-1, the J gene TRBJ2-1; 7 bases are a match to TRBD2. V trimming: 4 bases; J trimming: 9 bases; junction bases outside the gene matches: 15. Germline V gives CDR1 SQVTM, CDR2 ANQGSEA. The CDR3 runs 15 residues.

The chain uses TRBV10-3 and TRBJ1-3, with 9 bases that match TRBD1. Germline-derived CDR1 and CDR2 are ENHRY and SYGVKD. V shed 5 bases, J shed 3 bases, and the junction held 2 bases outside the gene matches. The CDR3 runs 14 residues. CDR3 sequence (DNA): TGTGCCATCAGTTCGACAGGGGGTGGAAACACCATATATTTT. Residues: CAISSTGGGNTIYF.

J is TRBJ2-7 and V is TRBV6-5; perhaps TRBD2 as D (6 bases). CDR1 and CDR2 from the germline V gene are MNHEY and SVGAGI. The CDR3 contains 15 residues. V was shortened by 2 bases and J by 0 bases, with 11 bases between the two germline ends. CDR3: CASSYQGGASYEQYF. Here the CDR3 DNA reads TGTGCCAGCAGTTACCAGGGCGGGGCCTCCTACGAGCAGTACTTC.

V gene TRBV7-9 combines with J gene TRBJ2-2; 7 bases fit TRBD1. The CDR3 runs to 17 residues. The V and J ends lost 3 bases and 0 bases, in that order; junction bases with no gene match: 7. Germline V gene lookup returns CDR1 SEHNR and CDR2 FQNEAQ (reference sequence). CDR3 coding DNA: TGTGCCAGCAGCTTCGGTATCGGGACAGCGAACACCGGGGAGCTGTTTTTT. It specifies CASSFGIGTANTGELFF. The whole variable domain, remainder taken from reference TRBV7-9 and TRBJ2-2, is DTGVSQNPRHKITKRGQNVTFRCDPISEHNRLYWYRQTLGQGPEFLTYFQNEAQLEKSRLLSDRFSAERPKGSFSTLEIQRTEQGDSAMYLCASSFGIGTANTGELFFGEGSRLTVL.

This clonotype was counted a few times. The chain employs TRBV10-3 and TRBJ2-5; either TRBD1 or TRBD2 may supply D (5 bases each). The CDR3 runs 13 residues. Trimming cost V 7 bases and J 5 bases, with 14 bases left between them. The germline V gene encodes CDR1 ENHRY and CDR2 SYGVKD. The CDR3: CAITRERGETQYF. DNA of the CDR3: TGTGCCATCACGAGGGAGAGGGGCGAGACCCAGTACTTC.

This clonotype was found many times. The chain links TRBV20-1 to TRBJ2-3, with TRBD1 matching over 8 bases. V lost 1 base, J lost 1 base, and 1 base stayed unmatched. This CDR3 has 14 residues. CDR1 is DFQATT, CDR2 SNEGSKA, per germline (reference sequence). This chain's CDR3 is CSARGTGRTDTQYF. Written as DNA, the CDR3 is TGCAGTGCTAGAGGGACAGGGCGCACAGATACGCAGTATTTT.

This clonotype was seen more than once but under ten times. This chain joins TRBV7-2 and TRBJ1-2, with D hard to call. There are 14 residues in the CDR3. V dropped 1 base and J dropped 1 base, with 7 bases sitting between them. Germline V gene lookup returns CDR1 SGHTA and CDR2 FQGNSA. The CDR3 spells CASSLDLLNYGYTF. The CDR3, as DNA: TGTGCCAGCAGCTTAGATCTGCTTAACTATGGCTACACCTTC.

The chain combines TRBV10-2 with TRBJ1-2; TRBD1 agrees at 8 bases. CDR1 WSHSY and CDR2 SAAADI come from the germline V gene. The CDR3 length is 14 residues. V lost 8 bases to trimming and J lost 7 bases; unmatched junction nucleotides: 12. CDR3 sequence reads: CASGPQGAQSGYTF. CDR3 sequence (DNA): TGCGCCAGCGGTCCTCAGGGGGCGCAGAGTGGCTACACCTTC.

This clonotype has only a few counts. The J gene is TRBJ2-3, the V gene TRBV4-3, with a possible D match to TRBD2 (6 bases). V lost 1 base, J lost 4 bases, and 9 bases lay in between. The CDR3 covers 14 residues. CDR1 is LGHNA, CDR2 YSLEER, per germline. The DNA for the CDR3 is TGCGCCAGCAGCCAAGCGGGAGTGGCAGATACGCAGTATTTT. Translated: CASSQAGVADTQYF.

This clonotype appeared a few times. V usage is TRBV6-1 and J usage is TRBJ1-6, with 8 bases fitting TRBD1. V lost 5 bases and J lost 3; bases outside the gene matches: 3. This CDR3 is built from 15 residues. Germline assignment: CDR1 MNHNS and CDR2 SASEGT. The CDR3 spells CASSRQGLYNSPLHF. In DNA, the CDR3 is TGTGCCAGCAGTCGACAGGGGCTCTATAATTCACCCCTCCACTTT.